These T cell receptor beta chains were read from a single sample in a study of T cells in Graves' hyperthyroidism and ophthalmopathy. TCRdb reprocessed the multiplex PCR reads via MiXCR and lists one record per CDR3 protein. The table records about 250,000 distinct CDR3 sequences, around 26% of them present only once. The sample was blood. These receptors all stem from a woman in her forties with Graves' ophthalmopathy. Each CDR3 is given with its conserved first and last residue. Each record gives: D gene, clone size, V gene, CDR3 length, J gene, CDR3 protein, CDR3 DNA. The D gene is left open where the match is weak. Clone size appears in some rows only: once, few, many, or a class for an expanded clone.

d_call: TRBD1; clone_size: many; v_call: TRBV7-9; cdr3_length: 14; j_call: TRBJ1-1; cdr3_aa: CASSGQGGDGEAFF; cdr3_nt: TGTGCCAGCAGCGGACAGGGAGGAGACGGTGAAGCTTTCTTT
d_call: TRBD1; clone_size: many; v_call: TRBV7-8; cdr3_length: 15; j_call: TRBJ1-1; cdr3_aa: CASSSRTGTTTEAFF; cdr3_nt: TGTGCCAGCAGCTCAAGGACAGGGACAACCACTGAAGCTTTCTTT
d_call: TRBD2; clone_size: many; v_call: TRBV28; cdr3_length: 16; j_call: TRBJ2-5; cdr3_aa: CASSFGLAGGGETQYF; cdr3_nt: TGTGCCAGCAGTTTCGGACTAGCGGGAGGGGGGGAGACCCAGTACTTC
d_call: -; clone_size: -; v_call: TRBV7-6; cdr3_length: 18; j_call: TRBJ1-5; cdr3_aa: CASSLSRPQAGNNQPQHF; cdr3_nt: TGTGCCAGCAGCTTATCACGTCCACAGGCAGGGAATAATCAGCCCCAGCATTTT
d_call: -; clone_size: few; v_call: TRBV6-1; cdr3_length: 13; j_call: TRBJ1-1; cdr3_aa: CASIGKQNTEAFF; cdr3_nt: TGTGCCAGCATCGGAAAGCAGAACACTGAAGCTTTCTTT
d_call: -; clone_size: few; v_call: TRBV28; cdr3_length: 14; j_call: TRBJ2-5; cdr3_aa: CASRVGGVQETQYF; cdr3_nt: TGTGCCAGCAGGGTAGGGGGGGTTCAAGAGACCCAGTACTTC
d_call: -; clone_size: many; v_call: TRBV29-1; cdr3_length: 12; j_call: TRBJ1-1; cdr3_aa: CSVDRTSTEAFF; cdr3_nt: TGCAGCGTTGATCGCACGAGCACTGAAGCTTTCTTT
d_call: -; clone_size: few; v_call: TRBV6-2/TRBV6-3; cdr3_length: 12; j_call: TRBJ2-5; cdr3_aa: CASTGYQETQYF; cdr3_nt: TGTGCCAGCACTGGATACCAAGAGACCCAGTACTTC
d_call: -; clone_size: many; v_call: TRBV28; cdr3_length: 16; j_call: TRBJ2-7; cdr3_aa: CASSSPWDGRTYEQYF; cdr3_nt: TGTGCCAGCAGTTCTCCCTGGGACGGACGAACCTACGAGCAGTACTTC
d_call: -; clone_size: -; v_call: TRBV7-9; cdr3_length: 14; j_call: TRBJ2-7; cdr3_aa: CASSLAEPFYEQYF; cdr3_nt: TGTGCCAGCAGCTTAGCTGAACCATTTTACGAGCAGTACTTC
d_call: -; clone_size: few; v_call: TRBV6-2/TRBV6-3; cdr3_length: 14; j_call: TRBJ2-5; cdr3_aa: CASSSRPRQETQYF; cdr3_nt: TGTGCCAGCAGTTCCCGCCCCCGACAAGAGACCCAGTACTTC
d_call: -; clone_size: -; v_call: TRBV20-1; cdr3_length: 13; j_call: TRBJ1-1; cdr3_aa: CSALGQANTEAFF; cdr3_nt: TGCAGTGCCCTGGGACAAGCGAACACTGAAGCTTTCTTT
d_call: -; clone_size: many; v_call: TRBV5-1; cdr3_length: 14; j_call: TRBJ2-3; cdr3_aa: CASSPGQHTDTQYF; cdr3_nt: TGCGCCAGCAGCCCTGGACAGCACACAGATACGCAGTATTTT
d_call: TRBD2; clone_size: many; v_call: TRBV20-1; cdr3_length: 15; j_call: TRBJ2-7; cdr3_aa: CSPTPLAGVSYEQYF; cdr3_nt: TGCAGCCCCACGCCTCTGGCGGGAGTCTCCTACGAGCAGTACTTC
d_call: TRBD1; clone_size: few; v_call: TRBV6-1; cdr3_length: 13; j_call: TRBJ2-5; cdr3_aa: CASSDRGRETQYF; cdr3_nt: TGTGCCAGCAGCGACAGGGGGCGAGAGACCCAGTACTTC
d_call: -; clone_size: many; v_call: TRBV3-1; cdr3_length: 12; j_call: TRBJ1-1; cdr3_aa: CASSHRLAEAFF; cdr3_nt: TGTGCCAGCAGCCACAGACTCGCTGAAGCTTTCTTT
d_call: TRBD1; clone_size: many; v_call: TRBV2; cdr3_length: 14; j_call: TRBJ2-5; cdr3_aa: CASRTGTEKETQYF; cdr3_nt: TGTGCCAGCAGGACCGGGACAGAGAAAGAGACCCAGTACTTC
d_call: TRBD1; clone_size: few; v_call: TRBV5-1; cdr3_length: 15; j_call: TRBJ1-2; cdr3_aa: CASGFIDRVPYGYTF; cdr3_nt: TGCGCCAGCGGATTTATCGACAGGGTCCCCTATGGCTACACCTTC
d_call: -; clone_size: -; v_call: TRBV12-3/TRBV12-4; cdr3_length: 12; j_call: TRBJ2-2; cdr3_aa: CASSRGKGELFF; cdr3_nt: TGTGCCAGCAGCCGCGGGAAAGGGGAGCTGTTTTTT
d_call: TRBD2; clone_size: many; v_call: TRBV20-1; cdr3_length: 14; j_call: TRBJ2-7; cdr3_aa: CSAHGTSGNYEQYF; cdr3_nt: TGCAGTGCTCATGGGACTAGCGGGAACTACGAGCAGTACTTC
d_call: TRBD2; clone_size: -; v_call: TRBV12-3/TRBV12-4; cdr3_length: 14; j_call: TRBJ2-7; cdr3_aa: CASSYPASGGEQYF; cdr3_nt: TGTGCCAGCAGTTATCCCGCCAGCGGGGGGGAGCAGTACTTC
d_call: -; clone_size: many; v_call: TRBV9; cdr3_length: 15; j_call: TRBJ2-7; cdr3_aa: CASSVGYGSSYEQYF; cdr3_nt: TGTGCCAGCAGCGTAGGGTACGGGAGCTCCTACGAGCAGTACTTC